These T cell receptor beta chains were read from a single sample in a study of T cell clones after liver transplantation. Clones were sequenced by immunoSEQ multiplex PCR, and TCRdb holds only the in-frame ones, with some missing. The sample lists roughly 57,000 clones, 71% seen once, with over 12% in the top ten. The sample in question was CD4+ T cells from blood, obtained before liver transplant. The receptors stem from a human donor who received a liver transplant. Each CDR3 is given with its conserved first and last residue. Each record gives: CDR3 protein, CDR3 DNA, J gene, D gene, V gene, clone size. A D gene is named only where the DNA matches it firmly. Clone size is shown for a subset of rows, as once, few, many or a class of expanded clone.

CASSEVGRVTEAFF	TGTGCCAGCAGTGAAGTGGGGAGGGTCACTGAAGCTTTCTTT	TRBJ1-1	NA	TRBV6-1	NA
CASSQDGGNNPYGYTF	TGTGCCAGCAGCCAAGATGGAGGCAATAACCCTTATGGCTACACCTTC	TRBJ1-2	NA	TRBV4-2	NA
CASSLQGNGYTF	TGTGCCAGCAGCCTACAGGGGAACGGCTACACCTTC	TRBJ1-2	TRBD1	TRBV11-2	once
CASSPRPSAQPQHF	TGTGCCAGCTCACCGCGACCTAGTGCTCAGCCCCAGCATTTT	TRBJ1-5	NA	TRBV18	NA
CASSQQLGDNEQFF	TGCGCCAGCAGCCAGCAGCTAGGGGACAATGAGCAGTTCTTC	TRBJ2-1	NA	TRBV4-1	NA
CASSLYTPAEGNQPQHF	TGTGCCAGCTCACTGTACACACCCGCCGAAGGCAATCAGCCCCAGCATTTT	TRBJ1-5	NA	TRBV18	NA
CASSFTGNPISPLHF	TGTGCCAGCAGTTTTACAGGGAATCCCATTTCACCCCTCCACTTT	TRBJ1-6	NA	TRBV27	NA
CASSKVWGLSGANVLTF	TGTGCCAGTAGTAAGGTGTGGGGGCTCTCTGGGGCCAACGTCCTGACTTTC	TRBJ2-6	NA	TRBV19	NA
CASSPGGGQPQHF	TGCGCCAGCAGCCCAGGGGGCGGTCAGCCCCAGCATTTT	TRBJ1-5	TRBD1	TRBV5-1	NA
CASSRGQGANNEQFF	TGTGCCAGCTCACGCGGACAGGGGGCCAACAATGAGCAGTTCTTC	TRBJ2-1	TRBD1	TRBV18	few
CASSASQGGYGYTF	TGTGCCAGCAGCGCCTCGCAGGGCGGCTATGGCTACACCTTC	TRBJ1-2	NA	TRBV7-8	NA
CASSSLTGGATYEQYF	TGCGCCAGCAGCTCCCTAACAGGGGGCGCTACCTACGAGCAGTACTTC	TRBJ2-7	TRBD1	TRBV5-1	NA
CASSRDRDSEAFF	TGCGCCAGCAGCCGGGACAGGGATTCTGAAGCTTTCTTT	TRBJ1-1	TRBD1	TRBV5-1	few
CASSSSRDYGYTF	TGTGCCAGCAGCTCTTCCCGGGACTATGGCTACACCTTC	TRBJ1-2	NA	TRBV11-2	NA
CASSVQYGYTF	TGTGCCAGCAGCGTACAGTATGGCTACACCTTC	TRBJ1-2	NA	TRBV28	few
CASSPDRDYGYTF	TGTGCCAGCAGCCCCGACAGGGACTATGGCTACACCTTC	TRBJ1-2	TRBD1	TRBV11-2	NA
CASSLGHVNEKLFF	TGTGCCAGCAGCTTGGGGCACGTTAATGAAAAACTGTTTTTT	TRBJ1-4	NA	TRBV7-9	NA
CASSGGTSGVYEQYF	TGTGCCAGCAGTGGAGGGACTAGCGGGGTCTACGAGCAGTACTTC	TRBJ2-7	TRBD2	TRBV2	NA
CATSRDDRTGAGEQYF	TGTGCCACCAGCAGAGACGACCGGACAGGGGCGGGGGAGCAGTACTTC	TRBJ2-7	TRBD1	TRBV15	NA
CASSASRNGEQYF	TGCGCCAGCAGCGCATCGCGGAACGGCGAGCAGTACTTC	TRBJ2-7	NA	TRBV4-1	NA
CASTISQGGNTEAFF	TGTGCCAGCACCATCTCGCAGGGCGGCAACACTGAAGCTTTCTTT	TRBJ1-1	NA	TRBV28	many
CASSLDGGIQYF	TGTGCCAGCAGCTTAGACGGGGGCATTCAGTACTTC	TRBJ2-4	NA	TRBV7-2	once
CASSLRTPGQGYEQYF	TGCGCCAGCAGCCTAAGAACACCGGGACAGGGGTACGAGCAGTACTTC	TRBJ2-7	TRBD1	TRBV5-1	NA
CASSEYWGPSYEQYF	TGTGCCAGCAGTGAATACTGGGGGCCCTCCTACGAGCAGTACTTC	TRBJ2-7	NA	TRBV25-1	NA
CASSPRGGGPTYEQYF	TGTGCCAGTAGCCCAAGGGGCGGGGGGCCCACCTACGAGCAGTACTTC	TRBJ2-7	TRBD2	TRBV19	NA
CASSLARTGNQPQHF	TGTGCCAGCAGCTTGGCTCGCACAGGCAATCAGCCCCAGCATTTT	TRBJ1-5	NA	TRBV5-8	NA
CASSIQGTFNYGYTF	TGTGCCAGCAGCATACAGGGAACTTTTAACTATGGCTACACCTTC	TRBJ1-2	NA	TRBV28	NA
CASSPRDRGRETQYF	TGTGCCAGCAGTCCCCGGGACAGGGGTAGGGAGACCCAGTACTTC	TRBJ2-5	TRBD1	TRBV6-5	NA
CAWTNSAGANVLTF	TGTGCCTGGACTAATTCGGCTGGGGCCAACGTCCTGACTTTC	TRBJ2-6	NA	TRBV30	NA
CASSDGTFLNSNQPQHF	TGTGCCAGCAGTGACGGGACATTTCTCAATAGCAATCAGCCCCAGCATTTT	TRBJ1-5	NA	TRBV6-1	NA
CASSARQGGYGYTF	TGTGCCAGCAGCGCCCGACAGGGGGGCTATGGCTACACCTTC	TRBJ1-2	TRBD1	TRBV9	NA
CASRPHRGYNYNSPLHF	TGTGCCAGCAGGCCTCACAGGGGGTATAATTATAATTCACCCCTCCACTTT	TRBJ1-6	TRBD1	TRBV27	NA
CASSSATRSYEQYF	TGTGCCAGCAGTTCCGCCACACGATCCTACGAGCAGTACTTC	TRBJ2-7	NA	TRBV28	NA
CASKGTGGGKLFF	TGTGCCAGCAAAGGGACAGGGGGAGGAAAACTGTTTTTT	TRBJ1-4	TRBD1	TRBV2	NA